This is a list of T cell receptor beta chains from one sample in a study of identical twins. Via MiXCR, TCRdb re-called the 5' RACE reads, giving one row per CDR3 protein. The sample gives more than 1.5 million distinct CDR3 sequences, roughly a third of which show up once; approximately 0.25% is in the top ten. Sequenced sample: cord blood. The receptors originated from a newborn girl in good health. The conserved cysteine and the conserved F or W are not part of the CDR3 here.

j_call	v_call	cdr3_aa
TRBJ1-1	TRBV28	ASRTGRVGNTEAF
-	TRBV28	ASSLPGSSYNEQY
TRBJ1-5	TRBV12-3/TRBV12-4	ASSPGLTQPQH
TRBJ2-3	TRBV11-2	ASSFRWSRNRTDTQY
TRBJ2-3	TRBV2	ASSDQGTDTQY
TRBJ1-5	TRBV28	ASRQGPNGNQPQH
TRBJ2-1	TRBV7-2	ASLLYPDRVNRQF
TRBJ2-7	TRBV5-1	ASSPRGGVSNEQY
TRBJ2-1	TRBV24-1	ATSDPRDEQF
TRBJ2-5	TRBV28	ASSPPPGSSETQY
TRBJ2-4	TRBV4-2	ASSQGGTSKNIQY
TRBJ2-3	TRBV7-2	ASSLVVAGSSADTQY
TRBJ1-2	TRBV20-1	SGAGDAYGYT
TRBJ2-3	TRBV9	ASSPEVGADTQY
TRBJ2-1	TRBV7-9	ASRRTEYNEQF
TRBJ2-6	TRBV19	ASSMFSGANVLT
TRBJ2-7	TRBV2	ASLRERGEQY
TRBJ1-1	TRBV20-1	SASKEWRNTEAF
TRBJ2-1	TRBV7-2	ASRGLAGGPLSYNEQF
TRBJ2-1	TRBV20-1	SAVSGGNEQF
TRBJ2-5	TRBV30	AWNRRGRSETQY
TRBJ1-1	TRBV7-2	ASSLGYRVTEAF
TRBJ2-7	TRBV5-1	ASSPSGSPYEQY
TRBJ1-3	TRBV7-2	ASSLFRRQGSGNTIY
TRBJ1-1	TRBV29-1	SVETRDVGTEAF
TRBJ2-3	TRBV27	ASSFGEASTDTQY
TRBJ2-7	TRBV27	ASSLLTTGRGYEQY
TRBJ2-5	TRBV5-1	ASSHGRYQETQY
TRBJ2-7	TRBV7-9	ASSRRHAEDEQY